This T cell receptor beta chain was sequenced in a study of T-cell reconstitution after alpha-beta-depleted transplantation in children. This clonotype was found a few times. What it binds is not known. Study-level points and caveats: Day-60 TCRbeta diversity that was high in some patients was derived from surviving recipient T cells and thymic progenitors. From newly produced T cells came most of the T-cell counts and diversity one year after transplant. Approximately two months post-transplant, alpha-beta T cells reportedly originated from several hundred expanded graft clones.

TCRbeta library construction was performed incorporating unique molecular identifiers. TCRdb called the PCR reads again in MiXCR, with one record for every CDR3 protein. The data show some 600,000 distinct CDR3 sequences, 13% seen once. Germline V gene data show CDR1 as DFQATT and CDR2 as SNEGSKA (reference sequence). Trimming removed 3 bases at V and 7 bases at J, with 3 bases between. CDR3 length equals 10 residues. The starting material was PBMCs, mostly from graft donor cells, obtained 360 days after TCRalphabeta/CD19-depleted stem cell transplant. This chain connects TRBV20-1 to TRBJ2-2; D gene ambiguous. The receptor's source is a male patient aged 5 to 17 who had a stem cell transplant for acute myeloid leukemia, so the T cells may come from the graft donor. This CDR3 is CSASFGELFF. DNA of the CDR3: TGCAGTGCTAGTTTCGGGGAGCTGTTTTTT.